This T cell receptor beta chain came from a study of blood T cell repertoires in COVID-19. Method: immunoSEQ multiplex PCR; TCRdb's copy keeps in-frame clones and lacks some. The sample has about 500,000 clones, 75% to 90% seen once. The ends lost 4 bases at V and 3 bases at J; junction bases unmatched: 1. The CDR3 length is 14 residues. Germline assignment: CDR1 SGHKS and CDR2 YYEKEE (reference sequence). The sequence came from a young woman who had recovered from COVID-19. The chain recombines TRBV5-5 with TRBJ2-2; 9 bases match TRBD1. Material: PBMCs or T cells enriched from blood (not recorded which). The CDR3 is CASSRTGDTGELFF. Written as DNA, the CDR3 is TGTGCCAGCAGCAGGACAGGGGACACCGGGGAGCTGTTTTTT.